Below are 30 T cell receptor beta chains sequenced from a single sample in a study of beta chain features in type 1 diabetes. Every bit of the isolated RNA underwent reverse transcription, so sequencing read expressed TCRB transcripts. Repertoires were generated with immunoSEQ multiplex PCR, while TCRdb's copy carries only in-frame clones and drops some. The table lists hundreds of thousands of clones, roughly 12% of them singletons. The study's findings and limits: There was a moderate but significant shortening of TCRB CDR3s in all four CD4+ subsets of Type 1 diabetes patients.

These receptors are not linked to any known antigen. Sequenced sample: naive CD4+ T cells from blood. All receptors derive from a woman younger than 30 with type 1 diabetes.

The chain uses TRBV11-1 and TRBJ2-1; 8 bases map to TRBD2. Germline-derived CDR1 and CDR2 are SGHAT and FQDESV (reference sequence). The CDR3 runs to 15 residues. Trimming removed 6 bases from V and 5 bases from J; junction bases left unmatched: 9. CDR3 DNA sequence: TGTGCCAGCAGACTAACCGGGACTAGACACAATGAGCAGTTCTTC. It translates to CASRLTGTRHNEQFF.

The chain has TRBV7-2 and TRBJ2-5; 8 bases match TRBD2. Germline V gene sequence: CDR1 SGHTA, CDR2 FQGNSA. V was pared by 5 bases and J by 8 bases, with 19 bases of the junction left unmatched. CDR3 size: 17 residues. The chain's CDR3 is CASSLRPGGGSGETQYF. The DNA of the CDR3 is TGTGCCAGCAGCCTACGACCCGGGGGGGGTTCGGGTGAAACCCAGTACTTC.

A remark on this clone: Other DNA sequences of this sample code for an identical CDR3. This chain joins TRBV18 and TRBJ2-5, with unresolved D. Deletions cut 3 bases from V and 5 bases from J, with 10 bases between. The V gene's germline CDR1 is KGHSH and CDR2 LQKENI. The CDR3 has 13 amino acids. The CDR3 DNA reads TGTGCCAGCTCACCCCAATCTCGGGAGACCCAGTACTTC. This encodes CASSPQSRETQYF.

This clone was seen only a few times. Different DNA sequences within this sample yield the same CDR3. The V call is TRBV18, the J call TRBJ2-7, with 8 bases that match TRBD1. Germline assignment: CDR1 KGHSH and CDR2 LQKENI. V shed 1 base, J shed 5 bases, and the junction held 4 bases outside the gene matches. The CDR3 runs to 14 residues. This chain's CDR3 is CASSPRQGANEQYF. The CDR3 DNA reads as TGTGCCAGCTCACCACGGCAGGGGGCAAACGAGCAGTACTTC.

J is TRBJ2-5 and V is TRBV18; 11 nucleotides line up with TRBD2. The V and J ends lost 3 bases and 1 base, in that order; junction bases with no gene match: 7. Germline V gene lookup returns CDR1 KGHSH and CDR2 LQKENI. This CDR3 is built from 17 residues. CDR3 amino acids: CASSPMPGTSGQETQYF. CDR3 bases: TGTGCCAGCTCACCCATGCCCGGGACTAGCGGCCAAGAGACCCAGTACTTC.

The chain is built from TRBV29-1 and TRBJ2-7; a possible D gene is TRBD1 (5 bases). The length of the CDR3 is 13 residues. CDR1 and CDR2 from the germline V gene are SQVTM and ANQGSEA. V was cut by 4 bases and J by 4 bases, with 14 bases left in between. CDR3 bases: TGCAGCGTTGGACAGTTCGAAGGATACGAGCAGTACTTC. Its translation is CSVGQFEGYEQYF.

There are a few counts of this clone. CDR3 nucleotide sequence: TGTGCCAGCAGTGTTGCGGGTGGGGTGGACACTGAAGCTTTCTTT. Encoded protein: CASSVAGGVDTEAFF. The V and J genes are TRBV25-1 and TRBJ1-1, with unresolved D. Trimming cost V 4 bases and J 3 bases, with 15 bases left between them. Looked up from germline, CDR1 is MGHDK and CDR2 is SYGVNS. This CDR3 has 15 residues.

This clone was seen only a few times. V gene TRBV4-3 combines with J gene TRBJ1-6, with D perhaps TRBD1 (6 bases). This CDR3 spans 14 amino acids. The germline V and J ends were trimmed by 0 bases and 9 bases, with 9 bases remaining between them. The germline CDR1 and CDR2 sequences are LGHNA and YSLEER. The CDR3 bases are TGCGCCAGCAGCCAAGATTGGGGGCCTTCACCCCTCCACTTT. Its translation: CASSQDWGPSPLHF.

The chain is built from TRBV10-3 and TRBJ2-3, with TRBD1 as a possible D gene (6 bases). CDR1 ENHRY and CDR2 SYGVKD come from the germline V gene. The CDR3 has 14 amino acids. Trimming took 4 bases from V and 5 from J, leaving 13 bases between them. The CDR3: CAISGGLSEDTQYF. DNA of the CDR3: TGTGCCATCAGTGGGGGGCTCAGCGAAGATACGCAGTATTTT.

This sequence joins TRBV13 and TRBJ1-2, with D possibly matching TRBD1 (5 bases). V was shortened by 5 bases and J by 3 bases, with 7 bases between the two germline ends. The CDR3 length is 12 residues. CDR1 and CDR2 (germline): PRHDT, FYEKMQ (reference sequence). For the CDR3, the DNA is TGTGCCAGCAGCGCACAGGACTATGGCTACACCTTC. Protein sequence: CASSAQDYGYTF.

This chain links TRBV7-6 with TRBJ2-3, with a tentative D call TRBD2 (6 bases). Germline V gives CDR1 SGHVS, CDR2 FNYEAQ. V was pared by 9 bases and J by 4 bases, with 17 bases between. The CDR3 sequence is 14 residues long. CDR3 coding DNA: TGTGCCAGTTCTCTTAGGAGGGAATCAGATACGCAGTATTTT. Protein: CASSLRRESDTQYF.

This clone occurred a few times. The chain uses TRBV29-1 and TRBJ1-2; D remains unclear. The CDR3 spans 10 residues. The ends were cut back, 6 bases at V and 8 bases at J, with 10 bases in the middle. Germline V gene data show CDR1 as SQVTM and CDR2 as ANQGSEA. CDR3 protein: CSVEVLGYTF. The CDR3 DNA reads as TGCAGCGTGGAGGTGCTCGGCTACACCTTC.

This clone has a handful of counts. This chain links TRBV7-3 with TRBJ1-2; the D is unclear. The germline V gene encodes CDR1 SGHTA and CDR2 FQGTGA. This CDR3 spans 13 amino acids. The V gene lost 8 bases and the J gene lost 5 bases, with 15 bases spanning the gap. The DNA for the CDR3 is TGTGCCAGCGGTTCAGGCGCGGGGTATGGCTACACCTTC. Amino acids: CASGSGAGYGYTF. Variable domain in full (rest from reference TRBV7-3 and TRBJ1-2): GAGVSQTPSNKVTEKGKYVELRCDPISGHTALYWYRQSLGQGPEFLIYFQGTGAADDSGLPNDRFFAVRPEGSVSTLKIQRTERGDSAVYLCASGSGAGYGYTFGSGTRLTVV.

This chain connects TRBV4-1 to TRBJ2-3; D is unclear. The CDR3 is made up of 15 amino acids. The germline CDR1 and CDR2 sequences are MGHRA and YSYEKL. The ends were cut back, 0 bases at V and 2 bases at J, with 9 bases in the middle. CDR3 region: CASSQEGRNTDTQYF. The CDR3 DNA reads as TGCGCCAGCAGCCAAGAGGGCAGGAACACAGATACGCAGTATTTT.

This clone was seen a few times. J is TRBJ2-7 and V is TRBV28; D unresolved. V dropped 2 bases and J dropped 2 bases, with 13 bases sitting between them. Per the germline V gene, CDR1 is MDHEN and CDR2 is SYDVKM. The CDR3 runs 15 residues. CDR3 in DNA: TGTGCCAGCAGTTTAGTACAGCCATCAACCTACGAGCAGTACTTC. Protein sequence: CASSLVQPSTYEQYF.

This clone was counted a few times. V is TRBV11-2 and J is TRBJ2-5, with D unclear. The CDR3 runs 13 residues. Trimming removed 2 bases from V and 9 bases from J, with 13 bases in between. Germline-derived CDR1 and CDR2 are SGHAT and FQNNGV. The chain's CDR3 is CASSLRRPEAQYF. The DNA of the CDR3 is TGTGCCAGCAGCTTACGACGGCCCGAGGCCCAGTACTTC.

This clone was detected a few times. The rearrangement links TRBV20-1 to TRBJ2-7; D gene uncertain. The V gene's germline CDR1 is DFQATT and CDR2 SNEGSKA (reference sequence). There are 11 residues in the CDR3. V was shortened by 6 bases and J by 1 base, with 7 bases between the two germline ends. CDR3: CSAARSYEQYF. CDR3 coding DNA: TGCAGTGCCGCTAGATCCTACGAGCAGTACTTC.

This clone was counted a few times. The chain employs TRBV9 and TRBJ2-5, with a weak D call TRBD2 (5 bases). Looked up from germline, CDR1 is SGDLS and CDR2 is YYNGEE. The CDR3 is 14 residues long. The V end lost 0 bases, the J end lost 4 bases, and 10 bases lay between the germline ends. Here the CDR3 reads CASSVEASSETQYF. CDR3 nucleotides: TGTGCCAGCAGCGTAGAGGCTAGCTCAGAGACCCAGTACTTC.

This CDR3 reads CASSPPLSGSEQFF. The DNA for the CDR3 is TGTGCCAGCAGCCCCCCCCTGTCCGGGAGTGAGCAGTTCTTC. J is TRBJ2-1 and V is TRBV11-3; maybe TRBD2 (6 bases). V gave up 5 bases and J gave up 9 bases, with 17 bases separating them. CDR1 and CDR2 (germline): SGHNT, YENEEA. This CDR3 comprises 14 residues. Supplemented by reference TRBV11-3 and TRBJ2-1, the full variable domain reads EAGVVQSPRYKIIEKKQPVAFWCNPISGHNTLYWYLQNLGQGPELLIRYENEEAVDDSQLPKDRFSAERLKGVDSTLKIQPAELGDSAVYLCASSPPLSGSEQFFGPGTRLTVL.

This clone was observed a handful of times. The CDR3 coding sequence is TGTGCCAGCAGCTTGGCCCCAGGGTTAGCGGGAGGGGATGAGCAGTTCTTC. Amino acid sequence: CASSLAPGLAGGDEQFF. The chain links TRBV5-6 to TRBJ2-1; 11 bases match TRBD2. The CDR3 length is 17 residues. With 0 bases clipped from V and 8 bases from J, the junction kept 10 bases outside the gene matches. CDR1 SGHDT and CDR2 YYEEEE come from the germline V gene.

In this sample, this clone turned up a few times. The chain recombines TRBV29-1 with TRBJ1-2; no reliable D call. Trimming cost V 6 bases and J 2 bases, with 7 bases left between them. The germline gives CDR1 SQVTM, CDR2 ANQGSEA. CDR3 length: 11 residues. The CDR3 spells CSVRENYGYTF. CDR3 in DNA: TGCAGCGTCCGGGAAAACTATGGCTACACCTTC. Filled out from reference TRBV29-1 and TRBJ1-2, the complete variable domain reads SAVISQKPSRDICQRGTSLTIQCQVDSQVTMMFWYRQQPGQSLTLIATANQGSEATYESGFVIDKFPISRPNLTFSTLTVSNMSPEDSSIYLCSVRENYGYTFGSGTRLTVV.

This clone occurred a few times. The chain carries TRBV19 and TRBJ1-5, with a tentative D call TRBD1 (6 bases). This CDR3 spans 15 amino acids. Per the germline V gene, CDR1 is LNHDA and CDR2 is SQIVND (reference sequence). Trimming stripped 1 base from V and 7 bases from J, with 14 bases between. The CDR3 loop is CASSIGDTGGQPQHF. The CDR3 DNA is TGTGCCAGTAGTATAGGGGACACTGGAGGACAGCCCCAGCATTTT.

This clone occurred a few times. This chain links TRBV11-2 with TRBJ2-7; D is uncertain. Germline-derived CDR1 and CDR2 are SGHAT and FQNNGV. This CDR3 spans 12 amino acids. With 4 bases removed from V and 3 bases from J, the gap between germline ends came to 7 bases. CDR3 sequence (DNA): TGTGCCAGCAGCTCCTCCAGCTACGAGCAGTACTTC. It translates to CASSSSSYEQYF.

This clone was seen only a few times. The V call is TRBV5-4, the J call TRBJ2-2; a weak D match, TRBD1 (5 bases). CDR1 and CDR2 (germline): SGHNT, YYREEE (reference sequence). V lost 0 bases and J lost 7, with 13 bases in between. This CDR3 contains 15 residues. The CDR3 DNA reads TGTGCCAGCAGCTTGGCCAATGGACACCTCGGGGAGCTGTTTTTT. Its protein product is CASSLANGHLGELFF.

CDR3 in amino acids: CASSSYPGQGGYGYTF. The CDR3 region has the DNA TGTGCCAGCAGCTCCTACCCGGGACAGGGAGGCTATGGCTACACCTTC. The chain recombines TRBV7-9 with TRBJ1-2, with 9 bases matching TRBD1. The V gene's germline CDR1 is SEHNR and CDR2 FQNEAQ (reference sequence). The CDR3 loop spans 16 amino acids. J gave up 4 bases and V 4 bases, and 10 bases lay outside the gene matches.

The chain is built from TRBV29-1 and TRBJ1-2, with D possibly being TRBD1 (6 bases). V shed 3 bases and J shed 8 bases, with 19 bases lying between them. Germline V lookup: CDR1 SQVTM, CDR2 ANQGSEA. The CDR3 covers 14 residues. This CDR3 is CSVEKNTGREGYTF. In nucleotides, the CDR3 is TGCAGCGTTGAGAAAAATACAGGGAGGGAGGGCTACACCTTC.

This clone has only a few counts. J is TRBJ1-1 and V is TRBV5-1; TRBD1 matches 7 bases. The CDR3 is 14 amino acids. The germline gives CDR1 SGHRS, CDR2 YFSETQ. V shed 2 bases and J 4 bases; nucleotides not matched to a gene: 5. In nucleotides, the CDR3 is TGCGCCAGCAGCTTCAGGGGGTCCAGCACTGAAGCTTTCTTT. It yields the protein CASSFRGSSTEAFF.

This clone was picked up a small number of times. CDR3 protein: CASSETQDRGYGYTF. The CDR3 DNA sequence: TGTGCCAGCAGTGAAACACAGGACAGGGGGTATGGCTACACCTTC. The chain has TRBV2 and TRBJ1-2, with 10 bases fitting TRBD1. CDR3 length: 15 amino acids. Trimming took 2 bases from V and 5 from J; bases not matched to a gene: 5. Germline V gene lookup returns CDR1 SNHLY and CDR2 FYNNEI. Variable domain in full (rest from reference TRBV2 and TRBJ1-2): EPEVTQTPSHQVTQMGQEVILRCVPISNHLYFYWYRQILGQKVEFLVSFYNNEISEKSEIFDDQFSVERPDGSNFTLKIRSTKLEDSAMYFCASSETQDRGYGYTFGSGTRLTVV.

The chain combines TRBV6-5 with TRBJ1-2; D remains unclear. Germline V CDR1 and CDR2: MNHEY, SVGAGI. CDR3 size: 14 residues. V was pared by 2 bases and J by 1 base, with 8 bases between. The CDR3 bases are TGTGCCAGCAGTTACGGCGGAAGTAACTATGGCTACACCTTC. Amino acid sequence: CASSYGGSNYGYTF.

The rearrangement joins TRBV18 to TRBJ2-7; 9 positions match TRBD1. The CDR3 is 14 amino acids. V shed 3 bases, J shed 3 bases, and the junction held 3 bases outside the gene matches. The germline CDR1 and CDR2 sequences are KGHSH and LQKENI. The CDR3 region is CASSPKTGGYEQYF. CDR3 nucleotide sequence: TGTGCCAGCTCACCGAAGACAGGGGGCTACGAGCAGTACTTC. The complete variable domain, with remaining parts taken from reference TRBV18 and TRBJ2-7, reads NAGVMQNPRHLVRRRGQEARLRCSPMKGHSHVYWYRQLPEEGLKFMVYLQKENIIDESGMPKERFSAEFPKEGPSILRIQQVVRGDSAAYFCASSPKTGGYEQYFGPGTRLTVT.